These 9 T cell receptor beta chains were sequenced from one sample in a study of human T cells and chemical hapten exposure. Time point defined: patch test 1, 2 weeks after DPC sensitization. Treatment noted: therapeutic diphenylcyclopropenone sensitization with weekly scalp DPC. One entry per CDR3 protein results from TCRdb running MiXCR on the RACE reads. Of some 120,000 distinct CDR3 sequences detected, around 10% appear once; the ten largest clones hold over 1.1%. Here the sequenced sample was whole blood, taken in connection with sensitization to the hapten diphenylcyclopropenone (DPC). The receptors were sampled from a woman aged 50 to 60 with alopecia areata. Some clones in this sample may be carry-over from other donors' samples.

This clonotype was detected a few times. The gene calls are TRBV2 and TRBJ2-5; unclear D gene. The CDR3 covers 12 residues. Germline CDR1 SNHLY, CDR2 FYNNEI. Trimming cost V 3 bases and J 14 bases, with 16 bases left between them. The CDR3 DNA reads TGTGCCAGCAGTGATCAAAGGAACGCCCCATACTTC. As protein: CASSDQRNAPYF.

The chain combines TRBV7-9 with TRBJ1-1; perhaps TRBD1 as D (5 bases). The CDR3 is 14 residues long. Germline loops: CDR1 SEHNR, CDR2 FQNEAQ (reference sequence). The V end was cut by 4 bases, the J end by 1 base, with 10 bases between. CDR3 sequence (DNA): TGTGCCAGCAGCTCGAATACAGGGAACACTGAAGCTTTCTTT. Protein sequence: CASSSNTGNTEAFF.

This clonotype was counted at least ten times. The V and J genes are TRBV7-9 and TRBJ1-2, with unresolved D. This CDR3 comprises 13 residues. Germline loops: CDR1 SEHNR, CDR2 FQNEAQ (reference sequence). Trimming pared 5 bases from V and 4 bases from J, leaving 11 bases between. For the CDR3, the DNA is TGTGCCAGCAGCGGCCTTCTCACCTATGGCTACACCTTC. Translating it yields CASSGLLTYGYTF.

This clonotype appeared a few times. This chain uses TRBV6-6 with TRBJ2-1; TRBD2 might be the D (6 bases). This CDR3 has 15 amino acids. The germline CDR1 and CDR2 sequences are MNHNY and SVGAGI (reference sequence). Trimming took off 0 bases at V and 8 bases at J, with 14 bases between the two ends. In nucleotides, the CDR3 is TGTGCCAGCAGTTACTCCCTTGCTAGCGCTGATGAGCAGTTCTTC. Its protein product is CASSYSLASADEQFF.

This rearrangement joins TRBV28 to TRBJ2-1; D is uncertain. The length of the CDR3 is 13 residues. CDR1 is MDHEN and CDR2 is SYDVKM in the germline V gene. Trimming took 3 bases from V and 9 from J, leaving 12 bases between them. For the CDR3, the DNA is TGTGCCAGCAGTTTTCAACAGAACTTTGAGCAGTTCTTC. It translates to CASSFQQNFEQFF. The full variable domain, its missing parts supplied by reference TRBV28 and TRBJ2-1, is DVKVTQSSRYLVKRTGEKVFLECVQDMDHENMFWYRQDPGLGLRLIYFSYDVKMKEKGDIPEGYSVSREKKERFSLILESASTNQTSMYLCASSFQQNFEQFFGPGTRLTVL.

The V and J genes are TRBV10-1 and TRBJ2-2, with 12 bases identical to TRBD2. Germline V gene data show CDR1 as WNHNN and CDR2 as SYGVQD (reference sequence). V lost 3 bases to trimming and J lost 3 bases; unmatched junction nucleotides: 5. The CDR3 is 17 amino acids. The CDR3 region has the DNA TGCGCCAGCAGTGACTTGACTAGCGGGGGTGACACCGGGGAGCTGTTTTTT. Translation: CASSDLTSGGDTGELFF.

The chain links TRBV29-1 to TRBJ2-6, with TRBD1 as a possible D gene (5 bases). The CDR3 covers 14 residues. V lost 7 bases and J lost 0, with 10 bases in between. CDR1 is SQVTM, CDR2 ANQGSEA, per germline. CDR3 sequence (DNA): TGCAGCGCTCTCCAGGGCTCTGGGGCCAACGTCCTGACTTTC. Translated, it gives CSALQGSGANVLTF.

This clonotype was seen more than once but under ten times. This rearrangement joins TRBV11-2 to TRBJ1-6, with a tentative D call TRBD1 (5 bases). Germline lookup yields CDR1 SGHAT and CDR2 FQNNGV. Trimming pared 5 bases from V and 7 bases from J, leaving 12 bases between. The CDR3 is 14 amino acids. This chain's CDR3 is CASSAQGPNSPLHF. The CDR3 nucleotides read TGTGCCAGCAGCGCGCAGGGTCCCAATTCACCCCTCCACTTT.

At least ten counts were recorded for this clonotype. The chain combines TRBV29-1 with TRBJ1-4; no reliable D call. The germline V gene has CDR1 SQVTM and CDR2 ANQGSEA. V was clipped by 4 bases and J by 6 bases, with 15 bases between them. CDR3 length: 14 amino acids. CDR3 coding DNA: TGCAGCGTTGTGAAAGGGCCGTGGGATGAAAAACTGTTTTTT. Translation gives CSVVKGPWDEKLFF. The full variable domain, its missing parts supplied by reference TRBV29-1 and TRBJ1-4, is SAVISQKPSRDICQRGTSLTIQCQVDSQVTMMFWYRQQPGQSLTLIATANQGSEATYESGFVIDKFPISRPNLTFSTLTVSNMSPEDSSIYLCSVVKGPWDEKLFFGSGTQLSVL.